These 9 T cell receptor beta chains were sequenced from one sample in a study of identical twins. TCRdb processed the 5' RACE reads anew with MiXCR; each CDR3 protein has one entry. The sample has roughly 260,000 distinct CDR3 sequences, 6% to 8.5% seen once; the top ten hold roughly 5%. These sequences were also reported in another study, on yellow fever vaccine responses in identical twins.

Sample: CD8+ T cells sorted from blood. These TCRs come from a woman between 18 and 29 years old in good health.

This chain joins TRBV19 and TRBJ1-1, with D perhaps TRBD1 (5 bases). Germline loops: CDR1 LNHDA, CDR2 SQIVND (reference sequence). The V end was cut by 5 bases, the J end by 3 bases, with 16 bases between. This CDR3 contains 15 residues. The CDR3 sequence is CASSPAWRGYTEAFF. CDR3 coding DNA: TGTGCCAGTAGTCCCGCATGGCGGGGGTACACTGAAGCTTTCTTT.

This chain links TRBV29-1 with TRBJ2-7; tentatively, D is TRBD1 (5 bases). Germline V lookup: CDR1 SQVTM, CDR2 ANQGSEA. V was clipped by 7 bases and J by 3 bases, with 16 bases between them. There are 13 residues in the CDR3. The CDR3 protein is CSAKPTDSYEQYF. The CDR3, as DNA: TGCAGCGCCAAGCCGACCGACAGCTACGAGCAGTACTTC.

The chain has TRBV20-1 and TRBJ2-7, with 10 bases matching TRBD2. The V and J ends lost 0 bases and 2 bases, in that order; junction bases with no gene match: 13. From germline, CDR1 is DFQATT and CDR2 SNEGSKA (reference sequence). The CDR3 has 18 amino acids. The CDR3 DNA reads as TGCAGTGCTAGAGATTCAGGGGTGTCTAGCGGGAGACCCTACGAGCAGTACTTC. This translates into CSARDSGVSSGRPYEQYF.

This clonotype showed up just a few times. The J gene is TRBJ2-7, the V gene TRBV25-1; tentative D call: TRBD1 (6 bases). Germline V gene sequence: CDR1 MGHDK, CDR2 SYGVNS. This CDR3 is built from 15 residues. Trimming removed 1 base at V and 1 base at J, with 11 bases between. This CDR3 is CASSESGDRSYEQYF. The DNA of the CDR3 is TGTGCCAGCAGTGAATCAGGAGACAGGTCCTACGAGCAGTACTTC.

The CDR3 DNA follows: TGCAGTGCTAGAGGGACGAACTACAATGAGCAGTTCTTC. Residues: CSARGTNYNEQFF. The rearrangement joins TRBV20-1 to TRBJ2-1; D is ambiguous. Germline V gives CDR1 DFQATT, CDR2 SNEGSKA (reference sequence). The CDR3 has 13 amino acids. Trimming took 1 base from V and 3 from J, leaving 7 bases between them.

This clonotype was picked up many times. The gene calls are TRBV28 and TRBJ2-3; no firm D call. Germline CDR1 reads MDHEN; CDR2 reads SYDVKM. The CDR3 runs to 12 residues. The V end was cut by 1 base, the J end by 6 bases, with 5 bases between. CDR3 in DNA: TGTGCCAGCAGTTTATTTTCTGATACGCAGTATTTT. This sequence encodes CASSLFSDTQYF.

At least ten counts were recorded for this clonotype. The V gene is TRBV7-9, the J gene TRBJ2-1; D tentatively reads TRBD1 or TRBD2 (5 bases each). This CDR3 is built from 15 residues. V lost 0 bases, J lost 0 bases, and 6 bases lay in between. Germline lookup yields CDR1 SEHNR and CDR2 FQNEAQ (reference sequence). The CDR3 region is CASSLAGPSYNEQFF. CDR3 nucleotides: TGTGCCAGCAGCTTAGCGGGACCCTCCTACAATGAGCAGTTCTTC.

This clonotype showed up just a few times. The chain has TRBV7-2 and TRBJ2-1, with D possibly TRBD2 on 6 matching bases. The germline CDR1 and CDR2 sequences are SGHTA and FQGNSA. Trimming pared 3 bases from V and 10 bases from J, leaving 13 bases between. The CDR3 loop spans 13 amino acids. For the CDR3, the DNA is TGTGCCAGCAGCTTTGGAGGGTGGCAAGAGCAGTTCTTC. This translates into CASSFGGWQEQFF.

This clonotype was counted many times. This sequence joins TRBV2 and TRBJ2-7, with 7 positions matching TRBD1. Germline CDR1 SNHLY, CDR2 FYNNEI. The CDR3 length is 13 residues. Trimming cost V 6 bases and J 0 bases; bases outside gene matches: 2. The CDR3 sequence is CASRGDSSYEQYF. CDR3 nucleotides: TGTGCCAGCAGGGGGGACAGCTCCTACGAGCAGTACTTC.